This paragraph reports one T cell receptor (beta chain). This clone has just a few counts. The target of this receptor is not known. It may be a read error: a sequence one base away is much more abundant. At the DNA level, this CDR3 is encoded by other sequences in the same sample as well. Before undergoing thyroid surgery, none of the patients had been given any kind of treatment. Using T-cell receptor beta sequencing, the study looked back at clinical samples from patients collected from the early 2010s to the late 2010s. Reading the germline V gene gives CDR1 SQVTM and CDR2 ANQGSEA. Including the terminal cysteine and phenylalanine, the CDR3 comprises 16 residues. Left in the record is the CDR3 DNA by itself, 48 bases read in frame from the first base. The method behind the library was PCR. The sequencer listed for this sample is Illumina HiSeq 4000. High-throughput sequencing was used to profile the CDR3 region of the TCR beta-chain in every patient. In the original analysis: Drawing on CDR3 differences between clinicopathological groups, the researchers built a classifier meant to tell apart patients with distant-metastatic papillary thyroid cancer. To measure repertoire diversity the researchers used the Shannon index, while the Morisita-Horn index served to gauge how similar the tumor and blood repertoires were. The raw public reads went through TCRdb reprocessing: fastp at Q25, MiXCR clone calling, in-frame beta chains kept. TCRdb, rather than the study authors, made the V and J calls. This sample gives approximately 38,000 clones in total; roughly 26% of them show up just once. The top ten clonotypes cover 8% to 10% of the sample.

This sample stems from a study of metastatic and nonmetastatic thyroid tumors (dated by TCRdb to 2020 to 2021). Broadly, across the study: Repertoires were compared across peripheral blood and tumor or nodule tissue samples from malignant and benign thyroid patients.

General study outcomes and caveats: In both blood and tumor samples, malignant tumors were reported to have significantly higher TCR beta diversity than benign nodules.

The specimen sequenced was blood. Here the chain combines TRBV29-1 and TRBJ1-1, with 10 junctional bases fitting TRBD1. The TCR originated in a female donor with papillary thyroid cancer or a benign thyroid nodule (not recorded which). Some clones in this sample may be carry-over from other donors' samples. CDR3 protein: CSVVLTGGGMNTEAFF. The nucleotide sequence reads TGCAGCGTTGTATTGACAGGGGGCGGGATGAACACTGAGGCTTTCTTT.